The 7 T cell receptor beta chains listed next were all sequenced from one sample in a study of cytomegalovirus exposure and HLA in healthy donors. 60 Vbeta and 13 Jbeta primers were used in PCR. The method was immunoSEQ multiplex PCR; TCRdb's version includes in-frame clones alone and lacks a portion of them. The data show around 150,000 clones, roughly 79% seen once. Sample: PBMCs. All receptors derive from a woman aged 45 to 65 in good health and CMV-seronegative.

The chain links TRBV5-8 to TRBJ1-1; the match to TRBD1 covers 10 bases. The germline V gene encodes CDR1 SGHTS and CDR2 YDEGEE. With 4 bases clipped from V and 9 bases from J, the junction kept 9 bases outside the gene matches. CDR3 length: 14 amino acids. The CDR3 bases are TGTGCCAGCAGCGACCGGGACAGGGGATTAAAAGCTTTCTTT. Translation: CASSDRDRGLKAFF.

This clone came up once. V is TRBV5-1 and J is TRBJ2-1; TRBD2 might be the D (6 bases). This CDR3 comprises 15 residues. The V end was cut by 0 bases, the J end by 5 bases, with 12 bases between. Germline assignment: CDR1 SGHRS and CDR2 YFSETQ. As DNA, the CDR3 is TGCGCCAGCAGCTTGGGGCTAGCGCCTAACAATGAGCAGTTCTTC. Protein product: CASSLGLAPNNEQFF.

The chain couples TRBV27 to TRBJ2-1; D is ambiguous. This CDR3 is 13 amino acids long. The germline gives CDR1 MNHEY, CDR2 SMNVEV (reference sequence). The V end was cut by 3 bases, the J end by 10 bases, with 13 bases between. DNA for the CDR3: TGTGCCAGCAGTTTGGGTATGGGCTCAGAGCAGTTCTTC. Amino acid sequence: CASSLGMGSEQFF.

The chain links TRBV7-3 to TRBJ2-5; TRBD2 aligns across 15 bases. Germline loops: CDR1 SGHTA, CDR2 FQGTGA. The CDR3 is 19 amino acids. Losses at the gene ends were 1 base for V and 1 base for J; bases not matched to a gene: 7. The DNA of the CDR3 is TGTGCCAGCAGCTTAAGGGGTCGGGGACTAGCGGGGGGCCAAGAGACCCAGTACTTC. Protein product: CASSLRGRGLAGGQETQYF. The full variable domain, its missing parts supplied by reference TRBV7-3 and TRBJ2-5, is GAGVSQTPSNKVTEKGKYVELRCDPISGHTALYWYRQSLGQGPEFLIYFQGTGAADDSGLPNDRFFAVRPEGSVSTLKIQRTERGDSAVYLCASSLRGRGLAGGQETQYFGPGTRLLVL.

This sequence joins TRBV19 and TRBJ2-5, with a weak D call TRBD1 (6 bases). Germline V gene sequence: CDR1 LNHDA, CDR2 SQIVND (reference sequence). The V and J ends lost 8 bases and 2 bases respectively, with 15 bases between them. The CDR3 spans 14 residues. CDR3 region: CASGLLGQQETQYF. CDR3 sequence (DNA): TGTGCCAGTGGGCTCCTAGGACAGCAAGAGACCCAGTACTTC.

The chain recombines TRBV29-1 with TRBJ2-1, with TRBD1 as a possible D gene (6 bases). V was cut by 8 bases and J by 5 bases, with 16 bases left in between. Germline CDR1 is SQVTM and CDR2 is ANQGSEA. CDR3 length: 13 residues. Here the CDR3 DNA reads TGCAGCCTATCGACAGGATGGAACAATGAGCAGTTCTTC. This encodes CSLSTGWNNEQFF.

The genes are TRBV7-9 and TRBJ2-7; 10 bases align to TRBD1. Germline trimming cut 1 base from V and 2 bases from J; bases unmatched to any gene: 11. Germline values: CDR1 SEHNR, CDR2 FQNEAQ (reference sequence). This CDR3 is built from 18 residues. CDR3 region: CASSLGTGRQGATYEQYF. CDR3 bases: TGTGCCAGCAGCTTAGGGACGGGCAGACAGGGGGCCACCTACGAGCAGTACTTC.